The next 26 T cell receptor beta chains were all read from a single sample in a study of T cell responses to AZD1222 COVID-19 vaccine. The protocol was immunoSEQ multiplex PCR, while the TCRdb copy is restricted to in-frame clones and leaves out a portion. The data show some 180,000 clones, about 93% seen once. Sequenced material: peripheral blood, taken 28 days after the second AZD1222 dose. These receptors were obtained from an adult who received the AZD1222 COVID-19 vaccine.

This chain uses TRBV9 with TRBJ1-2, with TRBD1 matching 9 bases. V was pared by 5 bases and J by 0 bases, with 5 bases of the junction left unmatched. The CDR3 is 15 residues long. Germline CDR1 and CDR2: SGDLS and YYNGEE. The CDR3 DNA reads as TGTGCCAGCAGTCTTACAGGGGGCGCTAACTATGGCTACACCTTC. Translated, it gives CASSLTGGANYGYTF.

The chain couples TRBV19 to TRBJ1-5, with 10 bases lining up with TRBD1. This CDR3 comprises 15 residues. The germline V gene encodes CDR1 LNHDA and CDR2 SQIVND (reference sequence). Losses at the gene ends were 5 bases for V and 3 bases for J; bases not matched to a gene: 4. The CDR3, as DNA: TGTGCCAGTAGTGAGACAGGGGGCGACAATCAGCCCCAGCATTTT. Protein sequence: CASSETGGDNQPQHF. The entire variable domain, with the rest obtained from reference TRBV19 and TRBJ1-5, is as follows: DGGITQSPKYLFRKEGQNVTLSCEQNLNHDAMYWYRQDPGQGLRLIYYSQIVNDFQKGDIAEGYSVSREKKESFPLTVTSAQKNPTAFYLCASSETGGDNQPQHFGDGTRLSIL.

This chain connects TRBV19 to TRBJ1-1; 11 bases are shared with TRBD1. Germline loops: CDR1 LNHDA, CDR2 SQIVND (reference sequence). The CDR3 has 14 residues. Germline trimming cut 6 bases from V and 7 bases from J; bases unmatched to any gene: 7. Written as DNA, the CDR3 is TGTGCCAGTAGCCAGGACAGGGGGCAGGGTGAAGCTTTCTTT. This translates into CASSQDRGQGEAFF.

The chain uses TRBV24-1 and TRBJ1-5; 11 bases match TRBD1. V lost 3 bases and J lost 8; bases outside the gene matches: 5. From germline, CDR1 is KGHDR and CDR2 SFDVKD. CDR3 length: 15 residues. The CDR3 here is CATSDGTGGSEPQHF. The CDR3 region has the DNA TGTGCCACCAGTGATGGGACAGGGGGGAGCGAGCCCCAGCATTTT.

Points on this clone: The same CDR3 is also encoded by other DNA sequences in this sample. The rearrangement links TRBV9 to TRBJ1-1, with D hard to call. The V gene's germline CDR1 is SGDLS and CDR2 YYNGEE. The CDR3 has 13 amino acids. Trimming left V 0 bases short and J 4 bases short, with 7 bases between. The CDR3: CASSVGGSTEAFF. CDR3 nucleotide sequence: TGTGCCAGCAGCGTAGGGGGTAGCACTGAAGCTTTCTTT.

The chain employs TRBV27 and TRBJ2-7; TRBD1 aligns across 7 bases. Germline CDR1 and CDR2: MNHEY and SMNVEV (reference sequence). The J segment lost 6 bases and the V segment lost 1 base, leaving 15 bases of the junction unmatched. The CDR3 has 17 amino acids. The CDR3 loop is CASSLFKGAGISAEQYF. The DNA of the CDR3 is TGTGCCAGCAGTTTATTTAAGGGGGCGGGTATAAGCGCCGAGCAGTACTTC.

The V gene is TRBV7-2, the J gene TRBJ1-3; D might be TRBD1 (5 bases). CDR3 length: 11 residues. In germline, CDR1 is SGHTA, CDR2 FQGNSA. Trimming removed 1 base from V and 15 bases from J, with 10 bases in between. The chain's CDR3 is CASSLGQGGYF. CDR3 coding DNA: TGTGCCAGCAGCTTAGGCCAGGGTGGATATTTT.

The DNA for the CDR3 is TGTGCGCTAAATAGCGGGGGGCTGGATAATGAGCAGTTCTTC. It encodes CALNSGGLDNEQFF. The chain is built from TRBV7-9 and TRBJ2-1; 10 nucleotides line up with TRBD2. Germline lookup yields CDR1 SEHNR and CDR2 FQNEAQ (reference sequence). The CDR3 is 14 residues long.

This clone occurred once. The genes are TRBV3-1 (or the pseudogene TRBV3-2) and TRBJ1-5; TRBD1 is a possible D gene (6 bases). In germline, CDR1 is LGHDT, CDR2 YNNKEL (reference sequence). V lost 3 bases, J lost 4 bases, and 16 bases lay in between. The CDR3 runs 16 residues. The CDR3 spells CASSHSTGLGNQPQHF. DNA for the CDR3: TGTGCCAGCAGCCATAGTACAGGGCTGGGAAATCAGCCCCAGCATTTT.

J is TRBJ2-3 and V is TRBV27; 9 bases align to TRBD1. This CDR3 has 15 amino acids. V shed 5 bases and J 2 bases; nucleotides not matched to a gene: 5. Germline values: CDR1 MNHEY, CDR2 SMNVEV (reference sequence). CDR3 protein: CASSHRDRATDTQYF. The CDR3 coding sequence is TGTGCCAGCAGTCACCGGGACAGGGCCACAGATACGCAGTATTTT.

J is TRBJ1-1 and V is TRBV28, with 8 positions matching TRBD1. This CDR3 region has 15 residues. CDR1 and CDR2 from the germline V gene are MDHEN and SYDVKM. V lost 3 bases and J lost 7; bases outside the gene matches: 10. CDR3 amino acids: CASSLGAGGRVEAFF. CDR3 DNA sequence: TGTGCCAGCAGTTTGGGGGCAGGGGGCAGGGTTGAAGCTTTCTTT.

The rearrangement uses TRBV3-1 (or the pseudogene TRBV3-2) and TRBJ1-2, with D unclear. The germline V gene has CDR1 LGHDT and CDR2 YNNKEL (reference sequence). The CDR3 sequence is 15 residues long. Between the trimmed V and J ends, which lost 0 bases and 5 bases, there was a span of 13 bases. CDR3 nucleotide sequence: TGTGCCAGCAGCCAAGAGGTAGGGTTTGGATATGGCTACACCTTC. Residues: CASSQEVGFGYGYTF.

This clone came up a few times. This chain connects TRBV9 to TRBJ1-2; tentatively, D is TRBD1 (5 bases). Trimming left V 4 bases short and J 4 bases short, with 11 bases between. Germline loops: CDR1 SGDLS, CDR2 YYNGEE. The CDR3 totals 13 residues. Here the CDR3 reads CASSNYGAYGYTF. CDR3 bases: TGTGCCAGCAGCAATTACGGGGCCTATGGCTACACCTTC.

This CDR3 reads CASTLPGPNTGELFF. Written as DNA, the CDR3 is TGCGCCAGCACCCTGCCGGGGCCAAACACCGGGGAGCTGTTTTTT. This chain links TRBV5-1 with TRBJ2-2, with D tentatively TRBD1 or TRBD2 (5 bases each). Germline CDR1 and CDR2: SGHRS and YFSETQ. The length of the CDR3 is 15 residues. V lost 6 bases and J 2 bases, leaving 14 bases between the germline ends.

As for this clone: The same CDR3 also results from other DNA sequences found in this sample. The chain employs TRBV5-1 and TRBJ1-2; D ambiguous. Germline CDR1 SGHRS, CDR2 YFSETQ. The CDR3 spans 13 residues. Trimming stripped 0 bases from V and 1 base from J, with 4 bases between. Here the CDR3 reads CASSLAGNYGYTF. Written as DNA, the CDR3 is TGCGCCAGCAGCTTGGCCGGTAACTATGGCTACACCTTC.

V is TRBV30 and J is TRBJ2-7; possibly TRBD2 for D (6 bases). The CDR3 extends over 12 amino acids. From germline, CDR1 is GTSNPN and CDR2 SVGIG (reference sequence). V was pared by 5 bases and J by 2 bases, with 10 bases between. CDR3 protein: CAWGRRAYEQYF. Here the CDR3 DNA reads TGTGCCTGGGGACGGAGGGCCTACGAGCAGTACTTC.

Of note for this clone: One end of the junction fails to match germline, which may point to a read error. V gene TRBV19 combines with J gene TRBJ1-6; D is ambiguous. Germline V gene lookup returns CDR1 LNHDA and CDR2 SQIVND (reference sequence). This CDR3 spans 12 amino acids. The CDR3 nucleotides read TGTGCCAGTAGTGCTTCGACACGGCCTACGGACTTT. It codes for CASSASTRPTDF.

The rearrangement uses TRBV7-9 and TRBJ2-2; D is uncertain. V gave up 1 base and J gave up 2 bases, with 8 bases separating them. Germline lookup yields CDR1 SEHNR and CDR2 FQNEAQ (reference sequence). This CDR3 is built from 15 residues. CDR3 amino acids: CASSLESRNTGELFF. CDR3 nucleotides: TGTGCCAGCAGCTTAGAGTCTAGAAACACCGGGGAGCTGTTTTTT.

The chain recombines TRBV7-6 with TRBJ2-2, with D possibly matching TRBD2 (7 bases). The CDR3 is 17 residues long. CDR1 SGHVS and CDR2 FNYEAQ come from the germline V gene. Trimming left V 3 bases short and J 5 bases short, with 19 bases between. The CDR3 DNA is TGTGCCAGCAGCTTCTCCCGAGGGGGGGCTAATACCGGGGAGCTGTTTTTT. Translated, it gives CASSFSRGGANTGELFF.

This rearrangement joins TRBV30 to TRBJ2-7; no reliable D call. The CDR3 has 12 residues. Trimming stripped 5 bases from V and 4 bases from J, with 12 bases between. Germline V CDR1 and CDR2: GTSNPN, SVGIG (reference sequence). CDR3 coding DNA: TGTGCCTGGGCACGAGATGGTTACGAGCAGTACTTC. This codes for CAWARDGYEQYF.

This clone has just a few counts. V usage is TRBV6-6 and J usage is TRBJ2-1; D unclear. The germline V gene encodes CDR1 MNHNY and CDR2 SVGAGI (reference sequence). This CDR3 contains 12 residues. Trimming took off 4 bases at V and 10 bases at J, with 11 bases between the two ends. CDR3 in DNA: TGTGCCAGCAGTTGGACGAGCGACGAGCAGTTCTTC. Translation: CASSWTSDEQFF.

Only a few counts were recorded for this clone. The chain joins TRBV18 to TRBJ2-5; D uncertain. Germline CDR1 is KGHSH and CDR2 is LQKENI. V shed 6 bases and J shed 4 bases, with 12 bases lying between them. CDR3 length equals 13 residues. CDR3 loop: CASSLGPRETQYF. The CDR3, as DNA: TGTGCCAGCTCGCTGGGCCCCCGAGAGACCCAGTACTTC. Complete variable domain (other parts from reference TRBV18 and TRBJ2-5): NAGVMQNPRHLVRRRGQEARLRCSPMKGHSHVYWYRQLPEEGLKFMVYLQKENIIDESGMPKERFSAEFPKEGPSILRIQQVVRGDSAAYFCASSLGPRETQYFGPGTRLLVL.

This clone was found a few times. The rearrangement joins TRBV7-2 to TRBJ2-3, with unresolved D. V lost 1 base to trimming and J lost 5 bases, with 7 bases between them. The CDR3 extends over 13 amino acids. CDR1 SGHTA and CDR2 FQGNSA come from the germline V gene. CDR3: CASSLGVRDTQYF. DNA for the CDR3: TGTGCCAGCAGCTTAGGGGTGAGAGATACGCAGTATTTT. Using reference TRBV7-2 and TRBJ2-3 for the parts outside the CDR3, the full variable domain is GAGVSQSPSNKVTEKGKDVELRCDPISGHTALYWYRQSLGQGLEFLIYFQGNSAPDKSGLPSDRFSAERTGGSVSTLTIQRTQQEDSAVYLCASSLGVRDTQYFGPGTRLTVL.

This clone was recorded only once. The CDR3 region has the DNA TGTGCCAGCAGCTTACGCAGGGCGGGCTATGGCTACACCTTC. It codes for CASSLRRAGYGYTF. The rearrangement uses TRBV13 and TRBJ1-2; perhaps TRBD1 as D (5 bases). The CDR3 is 14 amino acids. V gave up 2 bases and J gave up 4 bases, with 11 bases separating them. CDR1 and CDR2 (germline): PRHDT, FYEKMQ (reference sequence).

Here the CDR3 reads CASSFPGGGQETQYF. The CDR3 nucleotides are TGTGCCAGCAGCTTCCCCGGGGGGGGGCAAGAGACCCAGTACTTC. The genes are TRBV7-3 and TRBJ2-5; 8 bases map to TRBD2. The germline V gene has CDR1 SGHTA and CDR2 FQGTGA. This CDR3 is built from 15 residues. The junction had 5 bases not matched to a gene; V was cut back by 3 bases and J by 2 bases.

The chain is built from TRBV28 and TRBJ1-5; a weak D match, TRBD1 (5 bases). Trimming took off 7 bases at V and 6 bases at J, with 13 bases between the two ends. The CDR3 runs 13 residues. Germline V gives CDR1 MDHEN, CDR2 SYDVKM. The CDR3 sequence: CASIPGTSQPQHF. In DNA, the CDR3 is TGTGCCAGCATACCGGGGACTTCTCAGCCCCAGCATTTT.